The sequence of this TCR beta chain was determined in a study of blood T cell repertoires in COVID-19. Study information: T cells, B-cell-depleted T cells, or PBMCs provided the cDNA or gDNA that served as material.

The data were produced by immunoSEQ multiplex PCR, yet TCRdb's version contains in-frame clones alone and is incomplete. The profile covers approximately 210,000 clones, with about 89% appearing a single time and about 8.8% taken by the ten largest. Enrolled through a virtual design, the participants were between roughly 18 and 100 years of age and came from roughly 22 US areas. The recovered donors of Cohort 3 showed two negative PCRs, clearance, or symptom resolution. The source of this sequence is a woman aged 18-29 years who had recovered from COVID-19. Sequences were obtained from PBMCs or T cells enriched from blood (not recorded which).

CDR3 region: CAWSVTSGGYNEQFF. CDR3 DNA sequence: TGTGCCTGGAGTGTGACTAGCGGGGGATACAATGAGCAGTTCTTC. The chain carries TRBV30 and TRBJ2-1; the match to TRBD2 covers 12 bases. J was trimmed by 4 bases and V by 0 bases; bases with no gene match: 1. Looked up from germline, CDR1 is GTSNPN and CDR2 is SVGIG (reference sequence). CDR3 size: 15 residues. The whole variable domain, filled in from reference TRBV30 and TRBJ2-1, reads SQTIHQWPATLVQPVGSPLSLECTVEGTSNPNLYWYRQAAGRGLQLLFYSVGIGQISSEVPQNLSASRPQDRQFILSSKKLLLSDSGFYLCAWSVTSGGYNEQFFGPGTRLTVL.